This T cell receptor (beta chain) is drawn from a study of Tregs in tolerant kidney transplant recipients. Sequenced by immunoSEQ multiplex PCR; TCRdb stores in-frame clones only, minus some. This sample has fewer than 80,000 clones, with roughly 98% found just once. About this clone: What it binds is not known.

V shed 10 bases and J shed 0 bases, with 12 bases lying between them. Germline V gene lookup returns CDR1 MNHEY and CDR2 SVGAGI. The CDR3 contains 13 residues. Unstimulated regulatory T cells (CD4+CD25+CD127-), CD4+CD25- non-regulatory cells, CD4 and CD8 cells were FACS-sorted from thawed PBMCs. An overnight rest at 37°C with about 200 IU/ml IL-2 preceded regulatory T cell sorting from thawed PBMCs. General study findings and limits: No direct test of biological reproducibility was done here.

This clonotype originated in a human donor who received a combined kidney and bone marrow transplant. The source was Tregs from blood, collected before the transplant. The V gene is TRBV6-5, the J gene TRBJ1-1; tentatively, D is TRBD1 (6 bases). The CDR3 nucleotides are TGTGCCACCTACAGGGTCCTGAACACTGAAGCTTTCTTT. Protein sequence: CATYRVLNTEAFF.